Here is one T cell receptor beta chain with its context. Antigen unknown. A multiplex PCR was run with 60 Vbeta primers and 13 Jbeta primers. Authors' data handling: Around 12 million of some 80 million unique TCR beta chains were shared, per a later count. Method: immunoSEQ multiplex PCR; TCRdb's copy keeps in-frame clones and lacks some. V and J calls and clone size follow that table, whereas D and trimming were derived from the DNA. Here the sample spans under 200,000 clones, about 13% being singletons. This entry belongs to a study of cytomegalovirus exposure and HLA in healthy donors. Study background: Of the donors genotyped, several hundred in all, over 80% fell in the Caucasian-associated ancestry cluster.

Regarding the study as a whole: Per a prior analysis, the majority of TCR beta V segments were productive roughly 87% or roughly 30% of the time. DRB1 showed the most TCR associations and HLA-C the fewest in a later analysis, as rates varied by HLA locus.

The V end lost 4 bases, the J end lost 4 bases, and 10 bases lay between the germline ends. The V gene's germline CDR1 is GTSNPN and CDR2 SVGIG (reference sequence). The CDR3 has 12 amino acids. The origin of this receptor is a man in his fifties or sixties in good health and CMV-seropositive. J is TRBJ1-2 and V is TRBV30; D perhaps matches TRBD1 (6 bases). The sequencing input was PBMCs. The CDR3 sequence is CAWKDSFYGYTF. The CDR3 DNA reads TGTGCCTGGAAGGACAGCTTCTATGGCTACACCTTC.